The 10 T cell receptor beta chains listed next were all sequenced from one sample in a study of blood T cells in healthy people across ages. The second PCR ran 7 to 11 cycles with a sample-barcoded 5' primer and J-beta primers. TCRdb independently ran MiXCR on the 5' RACE reads; one entry per CDR3 protein. This sample has 1.2 million to 1.5 million distinct CDR3 sequences, with approximately 63% found just once. Sequenced: blood. Receptors were obtained from a man aged 18 to 30 in good health.

The rearrangement links TRBV12-3 or TRBV12-4 to TRBJ1-5, with D uncertain. V dropped 6 bases and J dropped 3 bases, with 6 bases sitting between them. The CDR3 loop spans 12 amino acids. The CDR3: CASRYYNQPQHF. CDR3 DNA: TGTGCCAGCAGGTACTACAATCAGCCCCAGCATTTT.

The rearrangement joins TRBV20-1 to TRBJ2-3; D might be TRBD1 (5 bases). Germline CDR1 reads DFQATT; CDR2 reads SNEGSKA (reference sequence). The CDR3 consists of 11 residues. The V and J ends lost 4 bases and 4 bases respectively, with 6 bases between them. This chain's CDR3 is CSAKTADTQYF. The CDR3 DNA reads TGCAGTGCTAAGACAGCAGATACGCAGTATTTT.

The V gene is TRBV5-1, the J gene TRBJ2-3; D may be TRBD1 or TRBD2 (6 bases each). Trimming removed 1 base at V and 4 bases at J, with 13 bases between. Germline V gene data show CDR1 as SGHRS and CDR2 as YFSETQ. The CDR3 spans 15 residues. The DNA of the CDR3 is TGCGCCAGCAGCTTGTCGGGGGCCCAGCCAGATACGCAGTATTTT. This codes for CASSLSGAQPDTQYF.

This clonotype was found a few times. This chain connects TRBV6-6 to TRBJ1-6, with D possibly TRBD1 on 5 matching bases. The CDR3 consists of 16 residues. V lost 7 bases to trimming and J lost 11 bases, with 24 bases between them. Germline CDR1 MNHNY, CDR2 SVGAGI (reference sequence). The CDR3 loop reads CASKPPAGADIAPLHF. The CDR3 bases are TGTGCCAGCAAACCCCCAGCCGGGGCAGATATAGCACCCCTCCACTTT.

This clonotype came up a few times. The chain combines TRBV7-9 with TRBJ2-4; maybe TRBD1 (5 bases). This CDR3 region has 17 residues. The germline V gene has CDR1 SEHNR and CDR2 FQNEAQ (reference sequence). V lost 3 bases to trimming and J lost 1 base, with 16 bases between them. In DNA form, the CDR3 reads TGTGCCAGCAGCTTCGCCAGGGCGGATGAGGCCAAAAACATTCAGTACTTC. Protein sequence: CASSFARADEAKNIQYF.

The genes are TRBV4-1 and TRBJ2-6, with no clear D. The V gene lost 1 base and the J gene lost 2 bases, with 9 bases spanning the gap. This CDR3 spans 16 amino acids. Germline lookup yields CDR1 MGHRA and CDR2 YSYEKL. CDR3 in DNA: TGCGCCAGCAGCCAAGCGGCGGCTGCTGGGGCCAACGTCCTGACTTTC. Protein: CASSQAAAAGANVLTF.

Here the CDR3 reads CASSNPANEQFF. In DNA, the CDR3 is TGCGCCAGCAGCAACCCGGCGAATGAGCAGTTCTTC. This rearrangement joins TRBV4-1 to TRBJ2-1; D is ambiguous. The CDR3 contains 12 residues. Trimming took off 5 bases at V and 7 bases at J, with 9 bases between the two ends. Looked up from germline, CDR1 is MGHRA and CDR2 is YSYEKL.

The chain uses TRBV28 and TRBJ1-5; a weak D match, TRBD1 (5 bases). In germline, CDR1 is MDHEN, CDR2 SYDVKM. Trimming pared 5 bases from V and 3 bases from J, leaving 14 bases between. CDR3 length: 15 amino acids. Here the CDR3 DNA reads TGTGCCAGCAGTCCCGCAGGGTCCCCCAATCAGCCCCAGCATTTT. Encoded protein: CASSPAGSPNQPQHF.

The V and J genes are TRBV4-2 and TRBJ1-2; no definite D call. CDR1 and CDR2 from the germline V gene are LGHNA and YNFKEQ. V gave up 0 bases and J gave up 4 bases, with 12 bases separating them. CDR3 length: 15 residues. The DNA for the CDR3 is TGTGCCAGCAGCCAAGATAGTCAGGATACCTATGGCTACACCTTC. This encodes CASSQDSQDTYGYTF.

This clonotype turned up a few times. J is TRBJ2-5 and V is TRBV6-2 or TRBV6-3, with 7 positions matching TRBD2. This CDR3 comprises 13 residues. Germline V lookup: CDR1 MNHEY, CDR2 SVGEGT. The V gene end was trimmed by 5 bases and the J gene end by 4 bases; junction bases not matched to a gene: 4. The CDR3 sequence is CASSETGGETQYF. CDR3 DNA sequence: TGTGCCAGCAGTGAGACGGGAGGAGAGACCCAGTACTTC.